Following are 26 T cell receptor beta chains from one sample sequenced in a study of PD-1 blockade in classical Hodgkin lymphoma. Assay: immunoSEQ multiplex PCR; the TCRdb copy retains only in-frame clones and omits some. The sample shows 6,000 to 7,000 clones, roughly 63% of them seen only once. Time point given: cycle 4 day 1 (C4D1), after 6 weeks of nivolumab. No patient escaped relapse after autologous stem cell transplantation, and brentuximab vedotin exposure varied. Thawed PBMCs were the source of CD8+ T cells, obtained through magnetic negative selection. The source material was CD8+ T cells from blood, sampled before the fourth cycle of nivolumab. These receptors all stem from a human donor with classical Hodgkin lymphoma.

The gene calls are TRBV27 and TRBJ1-5; weak D call: TRBD1 (6 bases). V lost 2 bases and J 3 bases, leaving 11 bases between the germline ends. The CDR3 is made up of 15 amino acids. Looked up from germline, CDR1 is MNHEY and CDR2 is SMNVEV (reference sequence). The CDR3 DNA sequence: TGTGCCAGCAGTTTAGCCTGGGACAACAATCAGCCCCAGCATTTT. It translates to CASSLAWDNNQPQHF.

This clone was observed a handful of times. The chain couples TRBV2 to TRBJ1-4; possible D gene TRBD1, 5 bases. CDR3 length equals 16 residues. Germline values: CDR1 SNHLY, CDR2 FYNNEI. V was pared by 5 bases and J by 8 bases, with 21 bases between. The CDR3 spells CASSPLTQTGAEKLFF. The DNA of the CDR3 is TGTGCCAGCAGTCCCCTCACCCAGACCGGGGCCGAAAAACTGTTTTTT. Drawing the rest from reference TRBV2 and TRBJ1-4, the complete variable domain is EPEVTQTPSHQVTQMGQEVILRCVPISNHLYFYWYRQILGQKVEFLVSFYNNEISEKSEIFDDQFSVERPDGSNFTLKIRSTKLEDSAMYFCASSPLTQTGAEKLFFGSGTQLSVL.

This clone is categorized as medium-sized. This chain connects TRBV7-2 to TRBJ2-2, with no clear D. Germline CDR1 SGHTA, CDR2 FQGNSA. The CDR3 has 14 residues. With 1 base removed from V and 3 bases from J, the gap between germline ends came to 6 bases. The CDR3 here is CASSLGPYTGELFF. The DNA for the CDR3 is TGTGCCAGCAGCTTAGGTCCTTACACCGGGGAGCTGTTTTTT.

The chain joins TRBV27 to TRBJ2-4, with D possibly being TRBD1 (6 bases). The CDR3 is 16 amino acids. The V gene's germline CDR1 is MNHEY and CDR2 SMNVEV (reference sequence). V was shortened by 2 bases and J by 8 bases, with 19 bases between the two germline ends. CDR3 DNA: TGTGCCAGCAGTTTAACTCGTGGACGAGGGGGAGACATTCAGTACTTC. As protein: CASSLTRGRGGDIQYF.

Relative to its sample, this clone is medium-sized. Other nucleotide sequences in the sample specify the same CDR3. The rearrangement uses TRBV11-2 and TRBJ2-1, with TRBD2 matching 11 bases. The CDR3 spans 15 residues. Germline V gives CDR1 SGHAT, CDR2 FQNNGV. V gave up 6 bases and J gave up 7 bases; unmatched junction bases: 8. The CDR3 region is CASRDLAGGGNEQFF. CDR3 DNA: TGTGCCAGCAGGGATCTAGCGGGAGGAGGGAATGAGCAGTTCTTC.

This clone came up a few times. CDR3: CASSFRTKSSYEQYF. The CDR3 DNA reads TGTGCCAGCAGTTTCCGGACAAAATCATCCTACGAGCAGTACTTC. The chain links TRBV27 to TRBJ2-7; maybe TRBD1 (5 bases). The CDR3 is 15 residues long. Germline V gives CDR1 MNHEY, CDR2 SMNVEV (reference sequence). Trimming pared 3 bases from V and 1 base from J, leaving 13 bases between.

The CDR3 sequence: CASSLTGGALMNTEAFF. CDR3 nucleotides: TGTGCCAGCAGTTTAACAGGGGGCGCCTTAATGAACACTGAAGCTTTCTTT. The chain carries TRBV27 and TRBJ1-1, with 9 bases fitting TRBD1. Unmatched junction bases numbered 7, after V lost 2 bases and J lost 0 bases. The CDR3 length is 17 residues. The germline V gene has CDR1 MNHEY and CDR2 SMNVEV (reference sequence).

On this clone: Distinct nucleotide sequences in the sample also encode this CDR3. The chain couples TRBV20-1 to TRBJ2-1; the D is unclear. Germline-derived CDR1 and CDR2 are DFQATT and SNEGSKA (reference sequence). The ends were cut back, 3 bases at V and 9 bases at J, with 9 bases in the middle. The CDR3 runs 11 residues. The CDR3 region is CSASLDTEQFF. The CDR3 DNA follows: TGCAGTGCTAGTTTAGATACTGAGCAGTTCTTC.

The chain is built from TRBV6-1 and TRBJ1-4; TRBD1 is a possible D gene (6 bases). The CDR3 totals 14 residues. Germline V gene sequence: CDR1 MNHNS, CDR2 SASEGT. Trimming pared 8 bases from V and 3 bases from J, leaving 13 bases between. DNA of the CDR3: TGTGCCAGCGGAGCAGAGGGGGCTAATGAAAAACTGTTTTTT. Translation gives CASGAEGANEKLFF.

This clone was recorded only once. V gene TRBV27 combines with J gene TRBJ2-3; a weak D match, TRBD1 (6 bases). V dropped 6 bases and J dropped 6 bases, with 16 bases sitting between them. Germline V gene sequence: CDR1 MNHEY, CDR2 SMNVEV (reference sequence). The CDR3 runs to 14 residues. CDR3 residues: CASRPSPRGDTQYF. CDR3 nucleotides: TGTGCCAGCAGACCCAGCCCCAGGGGCGATACGCAGTATTTT.

The rearrangement joins TRBV27 to TRBJ2-7; D may correspond to TRBD1 or TRBD2 (5 bases each). The CDR3 has 16 residues. Germline CDR1 is MNHEY and CDR2 is SMNVEV (reference sequence). Trimming stripped 8 bases from V and 1 base from J, with 21 bases between. The CDR3 is CASAPDMGEGSYEQYF. As DNA, the CDR3 is TGTGCCAGCGCCCCGGATATGGGGGAAGGTTCCTACGAGCAGTACTTC.

This clone was seen a handful of times. The chain recombines TRBV11-2 with TRBJ2-6; 10 nucleotides line up with TRBD1. The germline V gene encodes CDR1 SGHAT and CDR2 FQNNGV. Trimming at V came to 4 bases and at J to 2 bases, leaving 8 bases not matched to a gene. This CDR3 is built from 18 residues. The DNA for the CDR3 is TGTGCCAGCAGCTGGGGACAGGGGATGCATGCTGGGGCCAACGTCCTGACTTTC. Protein: CASSWGQGMHAGANVLTF.

This clone was counted a single time. The rearrangement links TRBV10-3 to TRBJ1-2; D is uncertain. There are 15 residues in the CDR3. Trimming pared 6 bases from V and 4 bases from J, leaving 18 bases between. The germline V gene has CDR1 ENHRY and CDR2 SYGVKD. CDR3 nucleotide sequence: TGTGCCATCAGCTTAGACACTGGAGAGACCTATGGCTACACCTTC. Its protein is CAISLDTGETYGYTF.

J is TRBJ2-1 and V is TRBV11-2; the D call may be TRBD1 or TRBD2 (5 bases each). The ends were cut back, 5 bases at V and 7 bases at J, with 18 bases in the middle. The CDR3 sequence is 15 residues long. Germline CDR1 SGHAT, CDR2 FQNNGV. CDR3 in amino acids: CASSPVRGARNEQFF. DNA for the CDR3: TGTGCCAGCAGCCCCGTGAGGGGCGCGAGGAATGAGCAGTTCTTC.

DNA of the CDR3: TGTGCCAGCAGCGTAGGGACAGGGAAAGAGAGCGAGCAGTACTTC. It is translated as CASSVGTGKESEQYF. The chain couples TRBV9 to TRBJ2-7; 8 bases are shared with TRBD1. V lost 0 bases, J lost 6 bases, and 8 bases stayed unmatched. Germline loops: CDR1 SGDLS, CDR2 YYNGEE. This CDR3 has 15 amino acids.

V and J are TRBV7-9 and TRBJ2-2, with D possibly being TRBD1 (6 bases). Germline-derived CDR1 and CDR2 are SEHNR and FQNEAQ (reference sequence). The CDR3 has 16 residues. The V gene lost 5 bases and the J gene lost 0 bases, with 13 bases spanning the gap. The CDR3 loop is CASSLPQGTNTGELFF. In DNA form, the CDR3 reads TGTGCCAGCAGCCTTCCACAGGGTACGAACACCGGGGAGCTGTTTTTT.

The V gene is TRBV27, the J gene TRBJ2-3; 13 bases map to TRBD2. Germline V gene data show CDR1 as MNHEY and CDR2 as SMNVEV (reference sequence). CDR3 size: 16 residues. With V trimmed by 6 bases and J by 6 bases, 9 bases remained unmatched. The CDR3 sequence: CASSRTSGRPLDTQYF. DNA for the CDR3: TGTGCCAGCAGCCGGACTAGCGGGAGACCATTGGATACGCAGTATTTT.

The chain has TRBV27 and TRBJ2-7, with TRBD2 matching over 9 bases. The V gene's germline CDR1 is MNHEY and CDR2 SMNVEV (reference sequence). The CDR3 is 15 amino acids. The V gene end was trimmed by 5 bases and the J gene end by 2 bases; junction bases not matched to a gene: 7. The DNA of the CDR3 is TGTGCCAGCAGTCCATTGGCTAGCGGGGCCTACGAGCAGTACTTC. Protein sequence: CASSPLASGAYEQYF.

This clone was observed a few times. The chain recombines TRBV6-5 with TRBJ1-1; tentatively, D is TRBD1 (5 bases). The CDR3 contains 13 residues. CDR1 and CDR2 (germline): MNHEY, SVGAGI. Trimming removed 6 bases at V and 4 bases at J, with 12 bases between. This chain's CDR3 is CASSAGLRTEAFF. The CDR3 coding sequence is TGTGCCAGCAGCGCAGGGTTGCGCACTGAAGCTTTCTTT.

The rearrangement uses TRBV27 and TRBJ2-2; D tentatively fits TRBD1 or TRBD2 (5 bases each). The CDR3 extends over 15 amino acids. The germline V and J ends were trimmed by 8 bases and 1 base, with 14 bases remaining between them. From germline, CDR1 is MNHEY and CDR2 SMNVEV (reference sequence). The CDR3 sequence is CASGLREKNTGELFF. CDR3 nucleotide sequence: TGTGCCAGCGGCCTCAGGGAGAAGAACACCGGGGAGCTGTTTTTT.

Within the sample, this clone is large. The same CDR3 is also encoded by other DNA sequences in this sample. V is TRBV5-6 and J is TRBJ2-1; 7 positions agree with TRBD1. J was trimmed by 6 bases and V by 3 bases; bases with no gene match: 3. The CDR3 loop spans 13 amino acids. Germline V gives CDR1 SGHDT, CDR2 YYEEEE. The CDR3 DNA follows: TGTGCCAGCAGCTGGGGGACAGTCAATGAGCAGTTCTTC. Encoded protein: CASSWGTVNEQFF.

CDR3 in DNA: TGTGCCAGCAGCTTAGACTACTACGAGCAGTACTTC. Encoded protein: CASSLDYYEQYF. This chain joins TRBV11-2 and TRBJ2-7; D uncertain. Germline V gives CDR1 SGHAT, CDR2 FQNNGV. The CDR3 loop spans 12 amino acids. Trimming left V 0 bases short and J 3 bases short, with 3 bases between.

This clone occurred a few times. The chain recombines TRBV28 with TRBJ2-7, with 10 bases identical to TRBD1. Looked up from germline, CDR1 is MDHEN and CDR2 is SYDVKM. The trim removed 6 bases at V and 4 bases at J, leaving 9 bases unmatched. The CDR3 covers 15 residues. In nucleotides, the CDR3 is TGTGCCAGCAGATACGGGACAGGGGATATGTACGAGCAGTACTTC. This codes for CASRYGTGDMYEQYF.

The chain is built from TRBV5-4 and TRBJ1-3, with 8 positions matching TRBD1. This CDR3 comprises 17 residues. CDR1 and CDR2 (germline): SGHNT, YYREEE (reference sequence). J was trimmed by 3 bases and V by 2 bases; bases with no gene match: 10. CDR3 nucleotides: TGTGCCAGCAGCTTATGGCCACAGGGGGAGGTTGGAAACACCATATATTTT. Its protein product is CASSLWPQGEVGNTIYF.

The chain has TRBV30 and TRBJ1-1, with TRBD1 as a possible D gene (6 bases). The CDR3 sequence is 17 residues long. Trimming pared 0 bases from V and 1 base from J, leaving 18 bases between. Germline CDR1 and CDR2: GTSNPN and SVGIG (reference sequence). The CDR3 bases are TGTGCCTGGAGTGTCCAGGGGTTCAGAGCGGCGAACACTGAAGCTTTCTTT. The encoded protein is CAWSVQGFRAANTEAFF.

This clone has a handful of counts. The rearrangement uses TRBV7-9 and TRBJ1-1; D uncertain. The germline V and J ends were trimmed by 1 base and 1 base, with 4 bases remaining between them. Germline V gene data show CDR1 as SEHNR and CDR2 as FQNEAQ (reference sequence). CDR3 length equals 13 residues. The CDR3 loop is CASSLGRNTEAFF. The CDR3 bases are TGTGCCAGCAGCTTAGGCAGGAACACTGAAGCTTTCTTT.